Shown below are 9 T cell receptor beta chains from a single sample sequenced in a study of T cell changes during pregnancy in multiple sclerosis. Libraries were prepared by immunoSEQ multiplex PCR; TCRdb keeps only in-frame clonotypes and omits some of them. Among 30,000 to 40,000 clones listed, over 75% were seen once. The input for sequencing was CD4+ T cells from peripheral blood mononuclear cells, taken in the first trimester of pregnancy. The source is a female donor in good health, enrolled as a control in a pregnancy study.

This sequence joins TRBV6-5 and TRBJ2-3; 9 bases map to TRBD2. This CDR3 spans 15 amino acids. Per the germline V gene, CDR1 is MNHEY and CDR2 is SVGAGI. The junction had 5 bases not matched to a gene; V was cut back by 6 bases and J by 1 base. CDR3: CASRLAGTGTDTQYF. The CDR3 coding sequence is TGTGCCAGCAGGCTAGCGGGGACAGGCACAGATACGCAGTATTTT.

The rearrangement joins TRBV13 to TRBJ1-4; D call uncertain. V was pared by 4 bases and J by 7 bases, with 10 bases between. Per the germline V gene, CDR1 is PRHDT and CDR2 is FYEKMQ (reference sequence). The CDR3 consists of 13 residues. The CDR3: CASSSRAGEKLFF. The DNA for the CDR3 is TGTGCCAGCAGCTCTAGGGCGGGTGAAAAACTGTTTTTT.

This chain joins TRBV7-9 and TRBJ1-1; 8 bases line up with TRBD1. Per germline, CDR1 SEHNR and CDR2 FQNEAQ (reference sequence). The CDR3 has 15 amino acids. V was clipped by 5 bases and J by 3 bases; unmatched bases: 8. The CDR3 DNA is TGTGCCAGCAGCCCAGGGGACAGGAAAGACACTGAAGCTTTCTTT. Translated, it gives CASSPGDRKDTEAFF.

The chain has TRBV29-1 and TRBJ2-7; possible D gene TRBD2, 5 bases. V was clipped by 5 bases and J by 3 bases, with 8 bases between them. The CDR3 has 11 amino acids. The germline gives CDR1 SQVTM, CDR2 ANQGSEA. The CDR3 DNA follows: TGCAGCGTTCTCGGGGTCTACGAGCAGTACTTC. Translation: CSVLGVYEQYF.

The chain couples TRBV4-2 to TRBJ2-2; 8 nucleotides align to TRBD1. Unmatched junction bases numbered 6, after V lost 8 bases and J lost 1 base. Looked up from germline, CDR1 is LGHNA and CDR2 is YNFKEQ. The CDR3 consists of 15 residues. CDR3 in amino acids: CASAAGTGNTGELFF. CDR3 nucleotides: TGTGCCAGCGCTGCCGGGACAGGGAACACCGGGGAGCTGTTTTTT.

The CDR3 reads CASSQAEGSSGNTIYF. The CDR3 nucleotides read TGCGCCAGCAGCCAAGCGGAGGGCAGCTCTGGAAACACCATATATTTT. The chain carries TRBV4-3 and TRBJ1-3; D unclear. Trimming stripped 1 base from V and 0 bases from J, with 10 bases between. The germline V gene has CDR1 LGHNA and CDR2 YSLEER. This CDR3 is 16 amino acids long.

The chain employs TRBV19 and TRBJ2-3, with a weak D call TRBD1 (6 bases). The germline V and J ends were trimmed by 8 bases and 0 bases, with 12 bases remaining between them. From germline, CDR1 is LNHDA and CDR2 SQIVND (reference sequence). This CDR3 comprises 14 residues. CDR3 region: CASRPQGSTDTQYF. For the CDR3, the DNA is TGTGCCAGTCGGCCTCAGGGGAGCACAGATACGCAGTATTTT.

This chain joins TRBV6-1 and TRBJ2-5, with 13 bases matching TRBD2. Germline CDR1 and CDR2: MNHNS and SASEGT. This CDR3 comprises 16 residues. V gave up 1 base and J gave up 5 bases; unmatched junction bases: 4. The CDR3: CASSEGLAGGAETQYF. The DNA of the CDR3 is TGTGCCAGCAGTGAAGGACTAGCGGGGGGAGCGGAGACCCAGTACTTC.

This clone appeared a single time. V usage is TRBV28 and J usage is TRBJ1-4, with D possibly TRBD1 on 6 matching bases. Trimming shortened V by 4 bases and J by 5 bases, and 14 bases separated the two germline ends. Germline lookup yields CDR1 MDHEN and CDR2 SYDVKM. The CDR3 runs 15 residues. CDR3 in DNA: TGTGCCAGCAGTTCCGAACAGGGAGGGAATGAAAAACTGTTTTTT. Its translation: CASSSEQGGNEKLFF.